The 28 T cell receptor beta chains listed next were all sequenced from one sample in a study of vaccination effects on CD4 cells after COVID-19. ViraFEST assay sequencing came after antigen-specific CD4+ T cells were expanded with viral peptide pools. Following a roughly 11-day culture, CD4+ T cells were purified. Their SARS-CoV-2 infection, verified by PCR, occurred between March and December 2020. The method was immunoSEQ multiplex PCR; TCRdb's version includes in-frame clones alone and lacks a portion of them. The sample has under 55,000 clones, approximately 81% seen once. For these receptors, no antigen is known. The sequencing used CD4+ T cells from PBMCs cultured with a peptide pool, collected before COVID-19 vaccination. All receptors come from a human donor who had a prior SARS-CoV-2 infection.

This rearrangement joins TRBV6-6 to TRBJ2-3; D unclear. The germline V gene has CDR1 MNHNY and CDR2 SVGAGI (reference sequence). The CDR3 runs 15 residues. V dropped 6 bases and J dropped 0 bases, with 13 bases sitting between them. The chain's CDR3 is CASSETYWSTDTQYF. CDR3 nucleotide sequence: TGTGCCAGCAGCGAAACCTATTGGAGCACAGATACGCAGTATTTT.

Here the CDR3 DNA reads TGTGCCAGCAGCTTACGGAGACAGGGCTTGTTCTACGAGCAGTACTTC. Its protein is CASSLRRQGLFYEQYF. The chain combines TRBV11-3 with TRBJ2-7; 7 bases agree with TRBD1. Germline CDR1 SGHNT, CDR2 YENEEA. This CDR3 region has 16 residues. V lost 2 bases to trimming and J lost 3 bases; unmatched junction nucleotides: 10.

V is TRBV2 and J is TRBJ2-7; D is undetermined. The CDR3 length is 11 residues. Per the germline V gene, CDR1 is SNHLY and CDR2 is FYNNEI. V lost 4 bases to trimming and J lost 6 bases, with 7 bases between them. CDR3 protein: CASSVASEQYF. The CDR3, as DNA: TGTGCCAGCAGTGTAGCTTCCGAGCAGTACTTC.

The chain employs TRBV2 and TRBJ2-5; D unclear. The CDR3 runs to 13 residues. Deletions cut 5 bases from V and 5 bases from J, with 12 bases between. CDR1 SNHLY and CDR2 FYNNEI come from the germline V gene. CDR3 protein: CASSRLGLETQYF. CDR3 in DNA: TGTGCCAGCAGTCGACTGGGGTTGGAGACCCAGTACTTC.

The chain has TRBV11-2 and TRBJ1-2, with D possibly matching TRBD1 (6 bases). CDR3 length: 15 residues. In germline, CDR1 is SGHAT, CDR2 FQNNGV. Deletions cut 4 bases from V and 7 bases from J, with 19 bases between. The CDR3 DNA is TGTGCCAGCAGCTCCCCACGATACTCAGGGGCTGGCTACACCTTC. As protein: CASSSPRYSGAGYTF.

V and J are TRBV7-2 and TRBJ2-7; 7 bases map to TRBD2. The germline V gene has CDR1 SGHTA and CDR2 FQGNSA. The CDR3 sequence is 16 residues long. V gave up 3 bases and J gave up 0 bases; unmatched junction bases: 8. This CDR3 is CASSLYSSGASYEQYF. For the CDR3, the DNA is TGTGCCAGCAGCTTGTACTCTAGCGGTGCCTCCTACGAGCAGTACTTC.

This clone was seen only a few times. The CDR3 loop reads CASSLRNTEAFF. In DNA, the CDR3 is TGTGCCAGCAGTTTAAGGAACACTGAAGCTTTCTTT. J is TRBJ1-1 and V is TRBV28; D is uncertain. The CDR3 has 12 amino acids. Trimming removed 2 bases at V and 1 base at J, with 2 bases between. CDR1 MDHEN and CDR2 SYDVKM come from the germline V gene. Full variable domain (remainder filled in from reference TRBV28 and TRBJ1-1): DVKVTQSSRYLVKRTGEKVFLECVQDMDHENMFWYRQDPGLGLRLIYFSYDVKMKEKGDIPEGYSVSREKKERFSLILESASTNQTSMYLCASSLRNTEAFFGQGTRLTVV.

V is TRBV5-1 and J is TRBJ1-2; tentative D call: TRBD1 (6 bases). This CDR3 has 16 amino acids. The germline V gene has CDR1 SGHRS and CDR2 YFSETQ. Trimming removed 0 bases from V and 2 bases from J, with 14 bases in between. The CDR3 reads CASSLDGGRRNYGYTF. The CDR3 bases are TGCGCCAGCAGCTTGGACGGGGGGCGCAGGAACTATGGCTACACCTTC.

The gene calls are TRBV13 and TRBJ2-3, with TRBD2 matching over 10 bases. From germline, CDR1 is PRHDT and CDR2 FYEKMQ (reference sequence). With 3 bases clipped from V and 1 base from J, the junction kept 16 bases outside the gene matches. The CDR3 spans 20 residues. Here the CDR3 reads CASSFAVGGALAGGTDTQYF. CDR3 sequence (DNA): TGTGCCAGCAGCTTCGCAGTCGGCGGGGCGCTAGCGGGAGGCACAGATACGCAGTATTTT.

This clone appeared once. The CDR3 region is CAWRVAGATDTQYF. In DNA, the CDR3 is TGTGCCTGGAGGGTAGCGGGAGCAACAGATACGCAGTATTTT. The chain is built from TRBV30 and TRBJ2-3; 9 nucleotides align to TRBD2. The CDR3 length is 14 residues. Germline-derived CDR1 and CDR2 are GTSNPN and SVGIG (reference sequence). V trimming: 3 bases; J trimming: 3 bases; junction bases outside the gene matches: 4.

This chain uses TRBV11-3 with TRBJ1-1; maybe TRBD1 (5 bases). Per germline, CDR1 SGHNT and CDR2 YENEEA. The CDR3 has 14 amino acids. V lost 4 bases, J lost 4 bases, and 13 bases lay in between. The CDR3 sequence: CASSSNRWVTEAFF. The CDR3 DNA follows: TGTGCCAGCAGCTCAAACAGGTGGGTCACTGAAGCTTTCTTT. The full variable domain, with the rest looked up from reference TRBV11-3 and TRBJ1-1, is EAGVVQSPRYKIIEKKQPVAFWCNPISGHNTLYWYLQNLGQGPELLIRYENEEAVDDSQLPKDRFSAERLKGVDSTLKIQPAELGDSAVYLCASSSNRWVTEAFFGQGTRLTVV.

V gene TRBV3-1 (or the pseudogene TRBV3-2) combines with J gene TRBJ2-1; D is perhaps TRBD1 (6 bases). Germline V gives CDR1 LGHDT, CDR2 YNNKEL (reference sequence). This CDR3 contains 13 residues. Trimming cost V 4 bases and J 7 bases, with 11 bases left between them. The CDR3 region has the DNA TGTGCCAGCAGCCCTACAGGGAGAAATGAGCAGTTCTTC. This sequence encodes CASSPTGRNEQFF.

The chain employs TRBV30 and TRBJ1-1, with TRBD1 as a possible D gene (5 bases). The CDR3 spans 14 residues. The germline gives CDR1 GTSNPN, CDR2 SVGIG (reference sequence). The V end lost 0 bases, the J end lost 1 base, and 9 bases lay between the germline ends. The CDR3 bases are TGTGCCTGGAGTGTAATGGGGACGAACACTGAAGCTTTCTTT. Translation gives CAWSVMGTNTEAFF.

This chain connects TRBV19 to TRBJ1-3; D call uncertain. Germline lookup yields CDR1 LNHDA and CDR2 SQIVND (reference sequence). Trimming removed 0 bases from V and 2 bases from J, with 8 bases in between. This CDR3 region has 15 residues. The CDR3 nucleotides read TGTGCCAGTAGTATAGAGCGGCAGCCTGGAAACACCATATATTTT. This codes for CASSIERQPGNTIYF.

The chain joins TRBV15 to TRBJ2-3; 10 bases are shared with TRBD2. Per germline, CDR1 LNHNV and CDR2 YYDKDF (reference sequence). CDR3 length: 16 residues. V dropped 2 bases and J dropped 1; count of bases not matched to a gene: 3. Here the CDR3 reads CATSRYSGGRTDTQYF. As DNA, the CDR3 is TGTGCCACCAGCAGATATAGCGGGGGGCGCACAGATACGCAGTATTTT.

The genes are TRBV6-2 or TRBV6-3 and TRBJ1-2, with unresolved D. The CDR3 is 13 amino acids. V lost 1 base and J lost 6, with 9 bases in between. CDR1 MNHEY and CDR2 SVGEGT come from the germline V gene. The DNA of the CDR3 is TGTGCCAGCAGTTACTGGGAAAGTAATGGCTACACCTTC. Protein sequence: CASSYWESNGYTF.

Turning to this clone: Germline is not matched at one junction end, which may reflect a read error. V gene TRBV4-2 combines with J gene TRBJ2-7; TRBD2 aligns across 8 bases. The germline V gene encodes CDR1 LGHNA and CDR2 YNFKEQ. The CDR3 consists of 14 residues. CDR3 in DNA: TGTGCCAGCAGCCCTCGGACTAGCTCCCACGAGCAGTACTTC. It codes for CASSPRTSSHEQYF.

The chain couples TRBV6-5 to TRBJ2-7; unclear D gene. The CDR3 is made up of 13 amino acids. The germline V gene has CDR1 MNHEY and CDR2 SVGAGI. The ends were cut back, 5 bases at V and 2 bases at J, with 10 bases in the middle. The DNA of the CDR3 is TGTGCCAGCAGTCAACCAGAAACCTACGAGCAGTACTTC. It specifies CASSQPETYEQYF.

The gene calls are TRBV6-5 and TRBJ2-3; D possibly corresponds to TRBD1 (5 bases). V lost 5 bases, J lost 2 bases, and 8 bases lay in between. The CDR3 length is 13 residues. Per germline, CDR1 MNHEY and CDR2 SVGAGI. Here the CDR3 reads CASSRGPTDTQYF. The CDR3 DNA reads as TGTGCCAGCAGTAGGGGCCCCACAGATACGCAGTATTTT.

The chain has TRBV5-8 and TRBJ2-1, with 9 bases aligning to TRBD1. Germline CDR1 and CDR2: SGHTS and YDEGEE. With V trimmed by 3 bases and J by 7 bases, 5 bases remained unmatched. This CDR3 contains 14 residues. The CDR3 sequence is CASSWTGERNEQFF. Here the CDR3 DNA reads TGTGCCAGCAGCTGGACAGGGGAAAGGAATGAGCAGTTCTTC.

The V call is TRBV3-1 (or the pseudogene TRBV3-2), the J call TRBJ1-6, with 7 bases identical to TRBD1. V shed 2 bases and J 13 bases; nucleotides not matched to a gene: 8. This CDR3 comprises 14 residues. Germline CDR1 is LGHDT and CDR2 is YNNKEL (reference sequence). CDR3 nucleotide sequence: TGTGCCAGCAGCCAATATGGGACAGAAGCTCCCCTCCACTTT. It is translated as CASSQYGTEAPLHF.

This rearrangement joins TRBV12-3 or TRBV12-4 to TRBJ2-3; D remains ambiguous. The CDR3 is 11 residues long. The V end was cut by 6 bases, the J end by 3 bases, with 4 bases between. This CDR3 reads CASRNTDTQYF. The DNA for the CDR3 is TGTGCCAGCAGAAATACAGATACGCAGTATTTT.

This rearrangement joins TRBV20-1 to TRBJ1-1; D is undetermined. CDR1 and CDR2 (germline): DFQATT, SNEGSKA (reference sequence). V lost 5 bases, J lost 5 bases, and 9 bases lay in between. The CDR3 loop spans 11 amino acids. The CDR3 loop is CSADSGTEAFF. As DNA, the CDR3 is TGCAGTGCTGACTCGGGTACTGAAGCTTTCTTT.

The rearrangement joins TRBV2 to TRBJ2-7; TRBD2 is a possible D gene (6 bases). This CDR3 has 17 amino acids. The V gene's germline CDR1 is SNHLY and CDR2 FYNNEI. Trimming pared 0 bases from V and 2 bases from J, leaving 17 bases between. DNA of the CDR3: TGTGCCAGCAGTGAAGCCCATTGGGGGACTGCAGCCTACGAGCAGTACTTC. It encodes CASSEAHWGTAAYEQYF.

J is TRBJ2-4 and V is TRBV11-3; TRBD1 agrees at 7 bases. This CDR3 contains 12 residues. Germline V CDR1 and CDR2: SGHNT, YENEEA. The V segment lost 5 bases and the J segment 10 bases; nucleotides outside the gene matches: 5. The CDR3 protein is CASSKTRGIQYF. CDR3 sequence (DNA): TGTGCCAGCAGCAAAACCAGGGGGATTCAGTACTTC. Together with reference TRBV11-3 and TRBJ2-4, the CDR3 gives the full variable domain: EAGVVQSPRYKIIEKKQPVAFWCNPISGHNTLYWYLQNLGQGPELLIRYENEEAVDDSQLPKDRFSAERLKGVDSTLKIQPAELGDSAVYLCASSKTRGIQYFGAGTRLSVL.

The chain couples TRBV6-5 to TRBJ2-7, with a weak D call TRBD1 (5 bases). V lost 7 bases and J lost 0, with 13 bases in between. The germline CDR1 and CDR2 sequences are MNHEY and SVGAGI. CDR3 length: 14 amino acids. The CDR3 sequence is CASTLQESSYEQYF. CDR3 coding DNA: TGTGCCAGCACCCTACAGGAGAGCTCCTACGAGCAGTACTTC.

This clone was seen more than once but under ten times. CDR3 sequence: CARTSDRGCSEKLFF. The CDR3 DNA is TGCGCCAGAACCTCAGACAGGGGGTGTAGTGAAAAACTGTTTTTT. J is TRBJ1-4 and V is TRBV10-1; TRBD1 matches at 9 bases. Germline V gene data show CDR1 as WNHNN and CDR2 as SYGVQD (reference sequence). V shed 9 bases, J shed 7 bases, and the junction held 12 bases outside the gene matches. The CDR3 sequence is 15 residues long.

The J gene is TRBJ1-2, the V gene TRBV15, with 10 bases lining up with TRBD1. The CDR3 extends over 18 amino acids. The germline V gene encodes CDR1 LNHNV and CDR2 YYDKDF (reference sequence). The junction had 13 bases not matched to a gene; V was cut back by 1 base and J by 5 bases. The DNA for the CDR3 is TGTGCCACCAGCAGAGTACGGCGACAGGGGGCCCGACGTTATGGCTACACCTTC. The encoded protein is CATSRVRRQGARRYGYTF.